This T cell receptor (beta chain) emerged from a study of blood T cell repertoires in COVID-19. Per germline, CDR1 MNHEY and CDR2 SVGAGI. V lost 5 bases to trimming and J lost 5 bases, with 13 bases between them. The CDR3 extends over 13 amino acids. Generated by immunoSEQ multiplex PCR, the TCRdb table keeps only in-frame clones and is missing some. Counted here are fewer than 70,000 clones, roughly 88% occurring once; the ten biggest clones make up almost 4%. The sequencing input was peripheral blood. This receptor was identified in a human donor in a cohort sampled during active COVID-19. The V call is TRBV6-5, the J call TRBJ2-7; D might be TRBD1 (5 bases). The CDR3 protein is CASSPTNRHEQYF. The CDR3 nucleotides read TGTGCCAGCAGTCCAACGAACAGGCACGAGCAGTACTTC.